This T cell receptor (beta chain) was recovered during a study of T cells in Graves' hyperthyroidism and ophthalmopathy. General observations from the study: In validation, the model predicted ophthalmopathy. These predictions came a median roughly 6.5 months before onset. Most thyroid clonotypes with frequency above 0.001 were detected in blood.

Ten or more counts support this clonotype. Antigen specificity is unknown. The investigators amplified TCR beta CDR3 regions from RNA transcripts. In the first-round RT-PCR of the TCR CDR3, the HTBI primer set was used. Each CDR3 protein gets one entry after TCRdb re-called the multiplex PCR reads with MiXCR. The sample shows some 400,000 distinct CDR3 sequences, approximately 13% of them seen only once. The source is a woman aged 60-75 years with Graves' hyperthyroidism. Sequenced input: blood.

The CDR3 loop is CASIPTSGTTNEKLFF. Here the CDR3 DNA reads TGTGCCAGCATACCGACCTCAGGGACAACTAATGAAAAACTGTTTTTT. V gene TRBV2 combines with J gene TRBJ1-4; possible D gene TRBD1, 5 bases. This CDR3 contains 16 residues. The V end was cut by 7 bases, the J end by 0 bases, with 15 bases between. From germline, CDR1 is SNHLY and CDR2 FYNNEI.